The 26 T cell receptor beta chains presented below share a single source sample, sequenced in a study of response to subunit inactivated influenza vaccine. From the RT-PCR reads, TCRdb called clonotypes with MiXCR, one entry per CDR3 protein. The repertoire has 500,000 or so distinct CDR3 sequences, approximately 15% of them found once; the top ten carry less than 4%. The input for sequencing was CD4+ T cells sorted from PBMCs, taken 23 months after vaccination. The receptor source for this set is a man in his fifties or sixties who received an inactivated influenza vaccine.

This rearrangement joins TRBV7-2 to TRBJ2-2, with D uncertain. CDR1 is SGHTA and CDR2 is FQGNSA in the germline V gene. Trimming pared 5 bases from V and 1 base from J, leaving 11 bases between. This CDR3 contains 15 residues. The CDR3 protein is CASSPSHMNTGELFF. The CDR3 coding sequence is TGTGCCAGCAGCCCTAGTCACATGAACACCGGGGAGCTGTTTTTT.

This clonotype was picked up a small number of times. V usage is TRBV29-1 and J usage is TRBJ1-1; a weak D match, TRBD1 (6 bases). This CDR3 has 13 residues. Trimming pared 7 bases from V and 3 bases from J, leaving 15 bases between. The germline gives CDR1 SQVTM, CDR2 ANQGSEA. CDR3 sequence (DNA): TGCAGCGCTCGATCGGACAGATACACTGAAGCTTTCTTT. It specifies CSARSDRYTEAFF.

The gene calls are TRBV27 and TRBJ2-3; 7 bases agree with TRBD1. The CDR3 extends over 15 amino acids. Germline lookup yields CDR1 MNHEY and CDR2 SMNVEV (reference sequence). After removal of 6 bases from V and 3 bases from J, the junction contained 9 bases not matched to a gene. CDR3 sequence (DNA): TGTGCCAGCAGCCGAAGGGACAGAGCAACAGATACGCAGTATTTT. This encodes CASSRRDRATDTQYF.

This clonotype showed up just a few times. The chain recombines TRBV10-3 with TRBJ1-1; D is perhaps TRBD1 (5 bases). The CDR3 extends over 13 amino acids. With 6 bases removed from V and 5 bases from J, the gap between germline ends came to 13 bases. CDR1 is ENHRY and CDR2 is SYGVKD in the germline V gene. CDR3 residues: CAISAKGWTEAFF. The CDR3 DNA follows: TGTGCCATCAGCGCGAAGGGGTGGACTGAAGCTTTCTTT.

V and J are TRBV7-8 and TRBJ1-6; TRBD1 might be the D (6 bases). The germline V gene has CDR1 SGHVS and CDR2 FQNEAQ. The CDR3 totals 15 residues. The germline V and J ends were trimmed by 1 base and 7 bases, with 11 bases remaining between them. The CDR3 coding sequence is TGTGCCAGCAGCTTAGACAGGGTGGGAAATTCACCCCTCCACTTT. Its translation: CASSLDRVGNSPLHF.

The chain carries TRBV11-1 and TRBJ2-1; TRBD1 is a possible D gene (5 bases). CDR1 and CDR2 from the germline V gene are SGHAT and FQDESV (reference sequence). Trimming cost V 0 bases and J 1 base, with 19 bases left between them. There are 19 residues in the CDR3. CDR3 amino acids: CASSLAREWGLGSYNEQFF. DNA of the CDR3: TGTGCCAGCAGCTTAGCTCGCGAGTGGGGCCTGGGATCCTACAATGAGCAGTTCTTC.

This clonotype was seen more than once but under ten times. This rearrangement joins TRBV20-1 to TRBJ1-4, with D uncertain. The CDR3 contains 12 residues. Deletions cut 0 bases from V and 6 bases from J, with 5 bases between. Germline CDR1 DFQATT, CDR2 SNEGSKA (reference sequence). CDR3 protein: CSARDPDEKLFF. The CDR3 bases are TGCAGTGCTAGAGATCCAGATGAAAAACTGTTTTTT.

This chain connects TRBV4-2 to TRBJ2-2, with D tentatively TRBD2 (7 bases). Germline V gene data show CDR1 as LGHNA and CDR2 as YNFKEQ. The V and J ends lost 0 bases and 4 bases respectively, with 15 bases between them. The CDR3 totals 17 residues. CDR3 sequence (DNA): TGTGCCAGCAGCCAAGAACTACAGGGAGGGGGCACCGGGGAGCTGTTTTTT. It encodes CASSQELQGGGTGELFF.

J is TRBJ1-3 and V is TRBV5-4; 7 bases agree with TRBD1. The CDR3 contains 14 residues. From germline, CDR1 is SGHNT and CDR2 YYREEE (reference sequence). The V segment lost 4 bases and the J segment 1 base; nucleotides outside the gene matches: 2. The CDR3 region is CASSVTGSGNTIYF. CDR3 bases: TGTGCCAGCAGCGTGACAGGGTCTGGAAACACCATATATTTT.

Ten or more counts support this clonotype. The rearrangement joins TRBV5-1 to TRBJ2-2; D may be TRBD2 (5 bases). The CDR3 loop spans 16 amino acids. Trimming took off 3 bases at V and 1 base at J, with 13 bases between the two ends. CDR1 and CDR2 (germline): SGHRS, YFSETQ. CDR3 in DNA: TGCGCCAGCAGCTCGGATCCAGGAGGGAACACCGGGGAGCTGTTTTTT. This sequence encodes CASSSDPGGNTGELFF.

This chain links TRBV5-1 with TRBJ2-3; 9 positions agree with TRBD2. There are 17 residues in the CDR3. V gave up 1 base and J gave up 2 bases; unmatched junction bases: 8. Germline CDR1 and CDR2: SGHRS and YFSETQ. This CDR3 is CASSLWGSGGSTDTQYF. CDR3 DNA sequence: TGCGCCAGCAGCTTGTGGGGTAGCGGGGGCTCCACAGATACGCAGTATTTT.

A few counts support this clonotype. The gene calls are TRBV11-2 and TRBJ1-2; TRBD1 matches at 8 bases. V was clipped by 5 bases and J by 8 bases; unmatched bases: 10. The CDR3 is 14 residues long. The germline V gene encodes CDR1 SGHAT and CDR2 FQNNGV. The CDR3 sequence: CASSPTGVGSGYTF. Written as DNA, the CDR3 is TGTGCCAGCAGCCCGACAGGGGTCGGATCGGGCTACACCTTC.

This clonotype was seen a handful of times. The chain recombines TRBV6-5 with TRBJ1-6, with 8 bases that match TRBD1. In germline, CDR1 is MNHEY, CDR2 SVGAGI. CDR3 size: 15 residues. After removal of 6 bases from V and 10 bases from J, the junction contained 11 bases not matched to a gene. The CDR3 DNA is TGTGCCAGCAGGTCTCGGCAGGGGGCAGGATCACCCCTCCACTTT. It specifies CASRSRQGAGSPLHF.

A note on this clonotype: At one of its ends the junction is not consistent with the germline gene, which may arise from a read error. J is TRBJ2-7 and V is TRBV7-2; no definite D call. CDR3 size: 12 residues. Germline CDR1 and CDR2: SGHTA and FQGNSA. DNA for the CDR3: TGTGCCAGCAGCTTCCTGAATCGCGAGCAGCACTTC. Translation: CASSFLNREQHF.

V is TRBV5-1 and J is TRBJ2-3; 11 bases agree with TRBD2. After removal of 4 bases from V and 6 bases from J, the junction contained 7 bases not matched to a gene. The germline V gene has CDR1 SGHRS and CDR2 YFSETQ. This CDR3 region has 15 residues. The CDR3 sequence is CASSGGLAVLDTQYF. The CDR3 bases are TGCGCCAGCAGCGGGGGACTAGCGGTCCTTGATACGCAGTATTTT.

The chain recombines TRBV20-1 with TRBJ2-2; TRBD1 is a possible D gene (6 bases). Trimming left V 0 bases short and J 7 bases short, with 15 bases between. Per germline, CDR1 DFQATT and CDR2 SNEGSKA (reference sequence). There are 15 residues in the CDR3. Written as DNA, the CDR3 is TGCAGTGCTAGAGATCAGGGGCAGCAAGGCGGGGAGCTGTTTTTT. Encoded protein: CSARDQGQQGGELFF.

The table lists this clonotype with many counts. The V gene is TRBV20-1, the J gene TRBJ2-1; 9 positions agree with TRBD2. The junction had 6 bases not matched to a gene; V was cut back by 6 bases and J by 6 bases. This CDR3 is built from 13 residues. Germline CDR1 and CDR2: DFQATT and SNEGSKA (reference sequence). The CDR3 loop is CSADGLALNEQFF. CDR3 DNA sequence: TGCAGTGCCGACGGACTAGCGCTCAATGAGCAGTTCTTC.

In this sample, this clonotype turned up a few times. V is TRBV3-1 and J is TRBJ2-1; no firm D call. The CDR3 length is 15 residues. V lost 1 base to trimming and J lost 5 bases, with 12 bases between them. Germline V CDR1 and CDR2: LGHDT, YNNKEL (reference sequence). Written as DNA, the CDR3 is TGTGCCAGCAGCCAAGGGTTGCCCGGTAACAATGAGCAGTTCTTC. This translates into CASSQGLPGNNEQFF.

This clonotype appeared a few times. The chain combines TRBV20-1 with TRBJ2-3; D gene uncertain. CDR1 DFQATT and CDR2 SNEGSKA come from the germline V gene (reference sequence). Trimming pared 4 bases from V and 9 bases from J, leaving 14 bases between. This CDR3 has 12 amino acids. The CDR3 nucleotides read TGCAGTGCTAAAATTAGATATGGGACGCAGTATTTT. This codes for CSAKIRYGTQYF.

V gene TRBV10-3 combines with J gene TRBJ2-3; weak D call: TRBD1 (5 bases). This CDR3 comprises 13 residues. In germline, CDR1 is ENHRY, CDR2 SYGVKD. Deletions cut 7 bases from V and 1 base from J, with 9 bases between. CDR3 in amino acids: CAIKTAGTDTQYF. For the CDR3, the DNA is TGTGCCATCAAGACAGCAGGCACAGATACGCAGTATTTT.

The chain is built from TRBV20-1 and TRBJ1-2, with a tentative D call TRBD1 (6 bases). Germline V lookup: CDR1 DFQATT, CDR2 SNEGSKA (reference sequence). Deletions cut 2 bases from V and 8 bases from J, with 12 bases between. The CDR3 has 12 amino acids. CDR3 amino acids: CSARQGFGGYTF. The CDR3 region has the DNA TGCAGTGCTAGACAGGGGTTTGGAGGCTACACCTTC.

The J gene is TRBJ2-3, the V gene TRBV2; no reliable D call. Trimming took off 4 bases at V and 5 bases at J, with 7 bases between the two ends. The germline V gene encodes CDR1 SNHLY and CDR2 FYNNEI. The CDR3 has 12 amino acids. CDR3 amino acids: CASSGHRDTQYF. The CDR3 DNA reads TGTGCCAGCAGTGGGCACAGAGATACGCAGTATTTT.

This clonotype was seen a handful of times. The chain couples TRBV4-3 to TRBJ1-6, with D maybe TRBD1 (6 bases). The CDR3 sequence is 16 residues long. Germline lookup yields CDR1 LGHNA and CDR2 YSLEER. The V end was cut by 0 bases, the J end by 9 bases, with 15 bases between. The CDR3 sequence is CASSQERGGRGSPLHF. In DNA form, the CDR3 reads TGCGCCAGCAGCCAAGAGAGGGGGGGGCGCGGTTCACCCCTCCACTTT.

V and J are TRBV30 and TRBJ2-7; 7 bases agree with TRBD1. This CDR3 is 13 amino acids long. The junction had 10 bases not matched to a gene; V was cut back by 7 bases and J by 4 bases. From germline, CDR1 is GTSNPN and CDR2 SVGIG (reference sequence). The CDR3 region is CASLRQGVYEQYF. The CDR3 DNA sequence: TGTGCCTCATTACGACAGGGAGTATACGAGCAGTACTTC.

The chain recombines TRBV4-1 with TRBJ1-4; D is perhaps TRBD1 (6 bases). Germline V gene data show CDR1 as MGHRA and CDR2 as YSYEKL. CDR3 length: 15 residues. Trimming took 4 bases from V and 6 from J, leaving 15 bases between them. CDR3 sequence reads: CASSREGGSHEKLFF. The CDR3 DNA reads TGCGCCAGCAGCCGCGAGGGGGGCTCCCATGAAAAACTGTTTTTT.

This clonotype was counted ten times or more. The chain joins TRBV7-2 to TRBJ2-7, with D tentatively TRBD1 (6 bases). Germline assignment: CDR1 SGHTA and CDR2 FQGNSA. The V end was cut by 5 bases, the J end by 0 bases, with 14 bases between. This CDR3 is built from 15 residues. For the CDR3, the DNA is TGTGCCAGCAGCGTACAGGGATTGAGCTCCTACGAGCAGTACTTC. Its protein is CASSVQGLSSYEQYF.